This T cell receptor (beta chain) was sequenced for a study of T-cell reconstitution after alpha-beta-depleted transplantation in children. Preparation of the TCRbeta library used unique molecular identifiers. TCRdb re-derived calls from the PCR reads in MiXCR, one entry per CDR3 protein. This sample yields more than 450,000 distinct CDR3 sequences, of which around 19% are seen a single time; over 3% belongs to the top ten. The V gene lost 0 bases and the J gene lost 1 base, with 13 bases spanning the gap. The length of the CDR3 is 16 residues. CDR1 is SGHRS, CDR2 YFSETQ, per germline. The sequencing used PBMCs from the stem cell graft donor, collected from the stem cell graft. This chain connects TRBV5-1 to TRBJ1-1; maybe TRBD1 (6 bases). The sequence derives from a human donor who donated a stem cell graft to a child with acute lymphoblastic leukemia. The CDR3 here is CASSLAGGRRNTEAFF. In nucleotides, the CDR3 is TGCGCCAGCAGCTTGGCCGGGGGCAGGAGGAACACTGAAGCTTTCTTT.